This T cell receptor beta chain comes out of a study of cytomegalovirus exposure and HLA in healthy donors. Study conclusions and caveats: Follow-up analysis found HLA locus-dependent TCR association rates, highest for DRB1 and lowest for HLA-C. In a later analysis, V- and J-gene trimming of beta chains associated with a DCLRE1C missense variant, replicated independently.

The CDR3 has 14 residues. V dropped 3 bases and J dropped 10 bases, with 18 bases sitting between them. Per the germline V gene, CDR1 is MNHNS and CDR2 is SASEGT. The PCR had 60 Vbeta and 13 Jbeta primers. Assay: immunoSEQ multiplex PCR; the TCRdb copy retains only in-frame clones and omits some. The data show tens of thousands of clones, roughly 84% seen once. Notes on this clone: Its antigen is not identified.

Sequencing was done on a sample of PBMCs. The chain is built from TRBV6-1 and TRBJ1-1, with D unresolved. This sequence originates from a man in his 70s in good health and CMV-seropositive. The CDR3 is CASSDLGEGVVAFF. As DNA, the CDR3 is TGTGCCAGCAGTGACTTGGGAGAGGGTGTTGTAGCTTTCTTT.